This is a list of T cell receptor beta chains from one sample in a study of blood T cell repertoires in COVID-19. Produced via immunoSEQ multiplex PCR; TCRdb's table is partial and in-frame only. The table shows approximately 350,000 clones, with about 88% occurring only once. Sequenced material: PBMCs or T cells enriched from blood (not recorded which). The source is a woman aged 25 to 39 who had recovered from COVID-19. Each CDR3 is given with its conserved first and last residue. Each record gives: clone size, D gene, V gene, J gene, CDR3 protein, CDR3 DNA. D genes are given only for firm matches. The size entry is marked missing in some rows and otherwise reads once, few, many or a size class.

size: -
D: -
V: TRBV21-1
J: TRBJ2-5
CDR3: CASSKKDTQETQYF
DNA: TGTGCCAGCAGCAAAAAGGACACACAAGAGACCCAGTACTTC

size: -
D: -
V: TRBV18
J: TRBJ1-1
CDR3: CASSPQGGMNTEAFF
DNA: TGTGCCAGCTCACCTCAGGGTGGCATGAACACTGAAGCTTTCTTT

size: -
D: TRBD2
V: TRBV28
J: TRBJ2-5
CDR3: CASAPGLAGQETQYF
DNA: TGTGCCAGCGCCCCAGGACTAGCGGGGCAAGAGACCCAGTACTTC

size: -
D: TRBD2
V: TRBV12-3/TRBV12-4
J: TRBJ2-5
CDR3: CGLAGRETQYF
DNA: TGCGGGCTAGCGGGAAGAGAGACCCAGTACTTC

size: -
D: TRBD1
V: TRBV6-4
J: TRBJ1-2
CDR3: CASSDTPGGFYGYTF
DNA: TGTGCCAGCAGTGACACCCCAGGGGGTTTCTATGGCTACACCTTC

size: -
D: TRBD1
V: TRBV19
J: TRBJ1-2
CDR3: CASSIGTGSMDGYTF
DNA: TGTGCCAGTAGTATAGGGACAGGGTCCATGGATGGCTACACCTTC

size: -
D: TRBD1
V: TRBV6-5
J: TRBJ1-6
CDR3: CASRPGQTNSPLHF
DNA: TGTGCCAGCAGGCCGGGACAGACTAATTCACCCCTCCACTTT

size: few
D: -
V: TRBV23-1
J: TRBJ1-1
CDR3: CASSQTRWQGPNTEAFF
DNA: TGCGCCAGCAGTCAAACCCGCTGGCAGGGCCCGAACACTGAAGCTTTCTTT

size: -
D: -
V: TRBV18
J: TRBJ1-3
CDR3: CASSPGREWNTIYF
DNA: TGTGCCAGCTCCCCCGGCAGGGAATGGAACACCATATATTTT

size: -
D: -
V: TRBV16
J: TRBJ1-1
CDR3: CASSLSFETEAFF
DNA: TGTGCCAGCAGCCTTTCTTTTGAGACTGAAGCTTTCTTT